This T cell receptor (beta chain) is drawn from a study of cytomegalovirus exposure and HLA in healthy donors. On this clone itself: Its antigen is as yet unknown.

V trimming: 3 bases; J trimming: 4 bases; junction bases outside the gene matches: 7. Germline CDR1 and CDR2: MNHEY and SMNVEV (reference sequence). There are 15 residues in the CDR3. At the time of sampling, donors were nominally healthy, though unrecorded immune exposures were likely. Study-wide points: The study assumed roughly uniform donor sequencing depth for presence/absence analyses. When a later analysis compared HLA-associated TCR beta chains with equally common others, the HLA-associated chains turned out to be more clonally expanded and to have lower generation probabilities.

The PCR had 60 Vbeta and 13 Jbeta primers. Clones were sequenced by immunoSEQ multiplex PCR, and TCRdb holds only the in-frame ones, with some missing. The sample carries more than 150,000 clones, about four fifths recorded once. This receptor was obtained from a man aged 35-49 years in good health and CMV-seronegative. Input material: PBMCs. The chain recombines TRBV27 with TRBJ1-2, with 8 bases lining up with TRBD1. CDR3 bases: TGTGCCAGCAGTTTGTCAGGGGGCGTTGGCTATGGCTACACCTTC. This sequence encodes CASSLSGGVGYGYTF.